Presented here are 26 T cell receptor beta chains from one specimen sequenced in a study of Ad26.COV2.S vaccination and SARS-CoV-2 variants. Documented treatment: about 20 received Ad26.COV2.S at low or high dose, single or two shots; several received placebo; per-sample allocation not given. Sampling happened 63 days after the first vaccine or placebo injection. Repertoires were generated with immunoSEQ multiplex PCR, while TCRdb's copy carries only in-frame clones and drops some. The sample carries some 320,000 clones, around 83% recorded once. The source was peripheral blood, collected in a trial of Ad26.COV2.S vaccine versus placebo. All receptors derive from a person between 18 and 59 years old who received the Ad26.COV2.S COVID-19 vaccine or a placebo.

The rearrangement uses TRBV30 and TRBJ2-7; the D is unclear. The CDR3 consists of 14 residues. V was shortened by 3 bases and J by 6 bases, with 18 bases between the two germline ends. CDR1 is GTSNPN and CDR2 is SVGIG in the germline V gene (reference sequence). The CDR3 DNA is TGTGCCTGGAGGAAGGTGGCCGGATCCGGCGAGCAGTACTTC. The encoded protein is CAWRKVAGSGEQYF.

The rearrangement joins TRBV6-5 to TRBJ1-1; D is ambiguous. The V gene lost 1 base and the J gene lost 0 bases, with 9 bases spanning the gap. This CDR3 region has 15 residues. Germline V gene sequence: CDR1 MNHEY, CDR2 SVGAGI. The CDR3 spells CASSYFGTVNTEAFF. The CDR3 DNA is TGTGCCAGCAGTTACTTCGGAACAGTGAACACTGAAGCTTTCTTT.

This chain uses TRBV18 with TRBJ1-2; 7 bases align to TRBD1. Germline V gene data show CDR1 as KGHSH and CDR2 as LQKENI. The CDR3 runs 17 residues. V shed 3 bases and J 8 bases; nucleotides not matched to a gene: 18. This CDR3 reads CASSPTGTLFVPRGYTF. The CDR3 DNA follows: TGTGCCAGCTCACCGACAGGGACTCTATTTGTCCCTAGGGGCTACACCTTC.

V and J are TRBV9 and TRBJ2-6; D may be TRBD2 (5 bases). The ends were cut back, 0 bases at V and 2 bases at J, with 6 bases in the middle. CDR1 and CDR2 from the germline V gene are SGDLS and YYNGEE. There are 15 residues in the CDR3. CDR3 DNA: TGTGCCAGCAGCGTAGGAGGGACTGGGGCCAACGTCCTGACTTTC. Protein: CASSVGGTGANVLTF.

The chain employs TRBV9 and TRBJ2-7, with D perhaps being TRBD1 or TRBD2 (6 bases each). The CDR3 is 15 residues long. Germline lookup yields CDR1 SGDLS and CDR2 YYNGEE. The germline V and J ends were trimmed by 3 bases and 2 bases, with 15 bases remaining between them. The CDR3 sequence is CASSATGGQAYEQYF. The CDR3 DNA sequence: TGTGCCAGCAGCGCCACCGGGGGACAAGCCTACGAGCAGTACTTC.

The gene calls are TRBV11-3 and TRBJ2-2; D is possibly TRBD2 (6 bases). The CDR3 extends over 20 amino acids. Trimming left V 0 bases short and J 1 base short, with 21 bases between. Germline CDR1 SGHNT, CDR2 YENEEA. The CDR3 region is CASSLELWGDPGVNTGELFF. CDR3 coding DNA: TGTGCCAGCAGCTTAGAGCTATGGGGGGACCCGGGGGTGAACACCGGGGAGCTGTTTTTT.

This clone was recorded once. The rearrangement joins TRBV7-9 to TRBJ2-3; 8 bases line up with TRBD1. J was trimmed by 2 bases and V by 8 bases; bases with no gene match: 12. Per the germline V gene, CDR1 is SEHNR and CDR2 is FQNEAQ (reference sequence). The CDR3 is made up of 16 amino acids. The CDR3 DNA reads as TGTGCCAGCTTCGGACAGGGAAAGGGTCACACAGATACGCAGTATTTT. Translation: CASFGQGKGHTDTQYF.

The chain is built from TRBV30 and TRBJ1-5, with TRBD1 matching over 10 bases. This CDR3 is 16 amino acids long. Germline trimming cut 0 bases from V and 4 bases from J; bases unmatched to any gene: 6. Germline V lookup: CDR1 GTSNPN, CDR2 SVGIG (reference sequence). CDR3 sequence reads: CAWSVQGQGRNQPQHF. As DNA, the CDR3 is TGTGCCTGGAGTGTCCAGGGACAGGGGCGGAATCAGCCCCAGCATTTT.

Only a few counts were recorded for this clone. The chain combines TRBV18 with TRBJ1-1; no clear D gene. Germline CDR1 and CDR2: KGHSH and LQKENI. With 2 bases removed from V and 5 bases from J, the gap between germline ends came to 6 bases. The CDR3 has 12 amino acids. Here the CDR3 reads CASSPSSTEAFF. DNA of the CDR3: TGTGCCAGCTCACCATCTTCGACTGAAGCTTTCTTT.

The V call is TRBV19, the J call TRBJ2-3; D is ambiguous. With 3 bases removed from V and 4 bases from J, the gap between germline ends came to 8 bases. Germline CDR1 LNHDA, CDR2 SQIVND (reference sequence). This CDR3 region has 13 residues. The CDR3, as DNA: TGTGCCAGTAGTATTGGAGCCCCAGATACGCAGTATTTT. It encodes CASSIGAPDTQYF.

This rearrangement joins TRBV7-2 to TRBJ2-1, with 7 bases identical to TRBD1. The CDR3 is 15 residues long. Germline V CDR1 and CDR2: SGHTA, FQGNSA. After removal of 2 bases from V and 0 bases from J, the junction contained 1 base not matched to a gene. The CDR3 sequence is CASSLTGASYNEQFF. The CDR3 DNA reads TGTGCCAGCAGCTTAACAGGGGCCTCCTACAATGAGCAGTTCTTC.

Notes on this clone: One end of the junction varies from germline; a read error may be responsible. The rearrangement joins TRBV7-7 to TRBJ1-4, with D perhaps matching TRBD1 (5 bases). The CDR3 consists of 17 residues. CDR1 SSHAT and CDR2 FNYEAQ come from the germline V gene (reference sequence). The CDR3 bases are TGTGCTAGCAAACTCCGATCGTGGGGACGAGTGTGTGAAAAACTGTTTTTT. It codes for CASKLRSWGRVCEKLFF.

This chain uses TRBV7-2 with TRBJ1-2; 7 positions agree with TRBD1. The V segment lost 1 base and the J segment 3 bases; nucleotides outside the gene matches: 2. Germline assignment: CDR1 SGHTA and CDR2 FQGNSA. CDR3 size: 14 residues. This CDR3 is CASSLDRGDYGYTF. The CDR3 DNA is TGTGCCAGCAGCTTAGACAGGGGTGACTATGGCTACACCTTC. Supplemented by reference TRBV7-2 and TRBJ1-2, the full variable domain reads GAGVSQSPSNKVTEKGKDVELRCDPISGHTALYWYRQSLGQGLEFLIYFQGNSAPDKSGLPSDRFSAERTGGSVSTLTIQRTQQEDSAVYLCASSLDRGDYGYTFGSGTRLTVV.

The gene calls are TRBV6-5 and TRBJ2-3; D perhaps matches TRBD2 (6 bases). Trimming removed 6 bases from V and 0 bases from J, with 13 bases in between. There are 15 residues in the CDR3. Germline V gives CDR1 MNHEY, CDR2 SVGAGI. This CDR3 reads CASSPTSISTDTQYF. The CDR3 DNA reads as TGTGCCAGCAGCCCAACTAGCATCAGCACAGATACGCAGTATTTT.

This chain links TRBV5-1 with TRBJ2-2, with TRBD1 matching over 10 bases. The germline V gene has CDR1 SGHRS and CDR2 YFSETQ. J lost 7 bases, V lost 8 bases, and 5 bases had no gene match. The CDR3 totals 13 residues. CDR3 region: CASRTGGIGELFF. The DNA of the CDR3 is TGCGCCAGTCGGACAGGGGGGATCGGGGAGCTGTTTTTT.

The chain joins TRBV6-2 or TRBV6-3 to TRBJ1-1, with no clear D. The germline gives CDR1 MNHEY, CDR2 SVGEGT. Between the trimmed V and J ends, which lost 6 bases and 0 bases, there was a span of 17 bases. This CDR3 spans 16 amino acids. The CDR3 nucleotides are TGTGCCAGCAGCCCTCCCAATACACGTATGAACACTGAAGCTTTCTTT. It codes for CASSPPNTRMNTEAFF.

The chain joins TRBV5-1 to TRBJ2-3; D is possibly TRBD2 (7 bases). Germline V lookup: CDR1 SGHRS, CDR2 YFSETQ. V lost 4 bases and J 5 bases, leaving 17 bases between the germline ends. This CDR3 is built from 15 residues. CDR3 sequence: CASSPRGGVGDTQYF. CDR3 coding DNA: TGCGCCAGCAGCCCTAGGGGGGGGGTCGGAGATACGCAGTATTTT.

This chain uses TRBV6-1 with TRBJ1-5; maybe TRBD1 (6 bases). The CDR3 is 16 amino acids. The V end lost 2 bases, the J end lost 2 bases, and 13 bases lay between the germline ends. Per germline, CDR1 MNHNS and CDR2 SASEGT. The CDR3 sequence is CASSELVRGGNQPQHF. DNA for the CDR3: TGTGCCAGCAGTGAATTGGTCAGGGGAGGCAATCAGCCCCAGCATTTT.

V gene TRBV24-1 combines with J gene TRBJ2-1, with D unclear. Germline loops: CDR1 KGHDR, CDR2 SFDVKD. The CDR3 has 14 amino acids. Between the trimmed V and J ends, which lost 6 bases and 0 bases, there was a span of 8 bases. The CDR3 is CATSRKGSYNEQFF. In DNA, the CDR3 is TGTGCCACCAGTCGAAAGGGCTCCTACAATGAGCAGTTCTTC.

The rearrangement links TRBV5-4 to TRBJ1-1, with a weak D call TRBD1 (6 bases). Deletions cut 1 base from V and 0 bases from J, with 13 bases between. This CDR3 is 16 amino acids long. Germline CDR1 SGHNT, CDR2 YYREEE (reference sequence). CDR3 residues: CASSLPPTGLNTEAFF. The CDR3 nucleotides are TGTGCCAGCAGCTTGCCTCCGACAGGATTGAACACTGAAGCTTTCTTT.

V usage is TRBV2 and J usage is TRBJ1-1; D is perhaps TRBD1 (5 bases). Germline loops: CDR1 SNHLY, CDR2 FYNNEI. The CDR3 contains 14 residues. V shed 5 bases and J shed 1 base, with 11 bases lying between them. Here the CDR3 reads CASSQGRPNTEAFF. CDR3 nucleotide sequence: TGTGCCAGCAGTCAGGGACGGCCGAACACTGAAGCTTTCTTT.

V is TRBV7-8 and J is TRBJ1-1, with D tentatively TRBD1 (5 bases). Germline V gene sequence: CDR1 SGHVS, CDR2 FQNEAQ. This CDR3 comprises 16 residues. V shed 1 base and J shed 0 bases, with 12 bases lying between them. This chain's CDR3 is CASSLGFDRLNTEAFF. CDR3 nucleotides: TGTGCCAGCAGCTTAGGGTTCGACAGACTGAACACTGAAGCTTTCTTT.

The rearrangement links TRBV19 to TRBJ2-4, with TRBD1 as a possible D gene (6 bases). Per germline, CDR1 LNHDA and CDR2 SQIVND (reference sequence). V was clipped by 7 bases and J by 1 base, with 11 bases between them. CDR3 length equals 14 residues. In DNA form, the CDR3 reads TGTGCCAGTACCCAGGGGATGGCCAAAAACATTCAGTACTTC. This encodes CASTQGMAKNIQYF. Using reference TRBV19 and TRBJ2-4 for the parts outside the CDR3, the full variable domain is DGGITQSPKYLFRKEGQNVTLSCEQNLNHDAMYWYRQDPGQGLRLIYYSQIVNDFQKGDIAEGYSVSREKKESFPLTVTSAQKNPTAFYLCASTQGMAKNIQYFGAGTRLSVL.

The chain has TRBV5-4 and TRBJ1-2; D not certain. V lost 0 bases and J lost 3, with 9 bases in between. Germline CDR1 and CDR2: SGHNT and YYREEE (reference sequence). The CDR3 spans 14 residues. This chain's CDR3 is CASSLEPIDYGYTF. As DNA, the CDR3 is TGTGCCAGCAGCTTGGAGCCGATCGACTATGGCTACACCTTC. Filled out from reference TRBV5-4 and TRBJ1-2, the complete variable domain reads ETGVTQSPTHLIKTRGQQVTLRCSSQSGHNTVSWYQQALGQGPQFIFQYYREEENGRGNFPPRFSGLQFPNYSSELNVNALELDDSALYLCASSLEPIDYGYTFGSGTRLTVV.

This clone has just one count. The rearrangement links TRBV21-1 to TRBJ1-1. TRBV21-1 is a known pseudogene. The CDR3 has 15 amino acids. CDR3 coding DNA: TGTGCCAGCAGCAAATATCAGAAGGTGAACACTGAAGCTTTCTTT. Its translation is CASSKYQKVNTEAFF.

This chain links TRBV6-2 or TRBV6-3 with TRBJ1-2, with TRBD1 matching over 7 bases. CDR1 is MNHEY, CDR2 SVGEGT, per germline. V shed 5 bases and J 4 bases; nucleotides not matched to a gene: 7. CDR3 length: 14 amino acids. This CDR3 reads CASSTGQELYGYTF. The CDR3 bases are TGTGCCAGCAGTACCGGACAGGAGCTCTATGGCTACACCTTC.